This T cell receptor beta chain was sequenced in a study of blood T cell repertoires in COVID-19. The overall study: Specimens from acute and convalescent COVID-19 originated in the United States, Italy and Spain. Sample material is recorded as cDNA or gDNA derived from T cells, B-cell-depleted T cells, or PBMCs.

Source study methods: How many nucleated cells were present was estimated from reference gene primer amplification. Generated by immunoSEQ multiplex PCR, the TCRdb table keeps only in-frame clones and is missing some. The DNA was the basis for D and trimming; V, J and clone size are from that table. The table lists about 64,000 clones, 90% of them singletons. Germline-derived CDR1 and CDR2 are LNHDA and SQIVND (reference sequence). The CDR3 is made up of 13 amino acids. Unmatched junction bases numbered 1, after V lost 6 bases and J lost 6 bases. The sample taken for sequencing was peripheral blood. The gene calls are TRBV19 and TRBJ1-6; TRBD1 matches 8 bases. The clonotype originates from an elderly woman with active COVID-19. The CDR3 nucleotides read TGTGCCAGTAGCGGACAGGGTAATTCACCCCTCCACTTT. Protein: CASSGQGNSPLHF.